This T cell receptor (beta chain) was captured in a study of blood T cells in healthy people across ages. Study results and caveats: Across samples, TCR beta diversity tracked strongly with naive T cell percentage.

Each of the donors had 8 to 10 milliliters of peripheral blood drawn into EDTA-treated Vacutainer tubes. Isolation of PBMCs gave at least 6.5 million cells per sample. Then a second PCR, running roughly 7 to 11 cycles, was carried out with a sample-barcoded 5' primer and a J-beta primer mix. Every cDNA molecule bore a tag from a template-switch adaptor containing 12 random nucleotides. TCRdb independently ran MiXCR on the 5' RACE reads; one entry per CDR3 protein. Seen here are about 640,000 distinct CDR3 sequences, around 54% observed once, and the top ten hold over 35%. In regard to this clonotype: Its antigen is unknown.

The sequence was collected from a man aged 55 to 70 in good health. Sample: blood.

DNA for the CDR3: TGCGCCAGCAGCTTGGCCCCGGGGGACGACAATCAGCCCCAGCATTTT. As protein: CASSLAPGDDNQPQHF. The chain uses TRBV5-1 and TRBJ1-5, with D possibly TRBD1 on 5 matching bases. Germline values: CDR1 SGHRS, CDR2 YFSETQ. The CDR3 has 16 residues. V was pared by 0 bases and J by 3 bases, with 13 bases between. The entire variable domain, with the rest obtained from reference TRBV5-1 and TRBJ1-5, is as follows: KAGVTQTPRYLIKTRGQQVTLSCSPISGHRSVSWYQQTPGQGLQFLFEYFSETQRNKGNFPGRFSGRQFSNSRSEMNVSTLELGDSALYLCASSLAPGDDNQPQHFGDGTRLSIL.